One sample yielded the 6 T cell receptor beta chains listed below, sequenced in a study of early T cells in non-severe SARS-CoV-2 infection. TCRdb re-analysed the 5' RACE reads in MiXCR, keeping a single row per CDR3 protein. The table lists fewer than 80,000 distinct CDR3 sequences, almost 9% of them singletons. This sample comprised whole blood, obtained at baseline. These receptors were collected from an adult who was a healthcare worker with PCR-confirmed SARS-CoV-2 infection or an uninfected control (not recorded which).

This clonotype was counted many times. V and J are TRBV19 and TRBJ1-2; 8 bases fit TRBD1. V lost 7 bases to trimming and J lost 0 bases; unmatched junction nucleotides: 10. CDR1 is LNHDA, CDR2 SQIVND, per germline (reference sequence). The CDR3 extends over 16 amino acids. The CDR3 bases are TGTGCCAGTAAATCCAGGGGGCCTTCTTCTAACTATGGCTACACCTTC. Amino acids: CASKSRGPSSNYGYTF.

A word on this clonotype: An end of the junction differs from the germline gene, which may be a read error. The J gene is TRBJ1-1, the V gene TRBV4-3, with a possible D match to TRBD1 (5 bases). Germline CDR1 is LGHNA and CDR2 is YSLEER. The length of the CDR3 is 14 residues. CDR3 loop: CASSQGQGGTEAFF. For the CDR3, the DNA is TGCGCCAGCAGTCAAGGCCAGGGAGGGACTGAAGCTTTCTTT.

This clonotype was counted ten times or more. The CDR3 here is CASRRSGSAGGTRETQYF. The CDR3 bases are TGTGCCAGCAGACGATCCGGGTCGGCGGGAGGCACTCGCGAGACCCAGTACTTC. The chain joins TRBV7-2 to TRBJ2-5; TRBD2 matches 8 bases. Germline trimming cut 6 bases from V and 5 bases from J; bases unmatched to any gene: 20. Per the germline V gene, CDR1 is SGHTA and CDR2 is FQGNSA. This CDR3 region has 18 residues.

This clonotype was recorded many times. The chain couples TRBV7-2 to TRBJ1-2; D may be TRBD1 (6 bases). Germline V CDR1 and CDR2: SGHTA, FQGNSA. V was cut by 5 bases and J by 7 bases, with 17 bases left in between. The CDR3 runs to 14 residues. In DNA, the CDR3 is TGTGCCAGCAGCGCAACAGGGCTAAGTGTTGGCTACACCTTC. Its translation is CASSATGLSVGYTF.

Many counts were recorded for this clonotype. The rearrangement uses TRBV5-1 and TRBJ2-5; no reliable D call. Germline V gene sequence: CDR1 SGHRS, CDR2 YFSETQ. Trimming pared 0 bases from V and 4 bases from J, leaving 4 bases between. CDR3 length equals 12 residues. CDR3 region: CASSLDGETQYF. As DNA, the CDR3 is TGCGCCAGCAGCTTGGATGGAGAGACCCAGTACTTC. Variable domain in full (rest from reference TRBV5-1 and TRBJ2-5): KAGVTQTPRYLIKTRGQQVTLSCSPISGHRSVSWYQQTPGQGLQFLFEYFSETQRNKGNFPGRFSGRQFSNSRSEMNVSTLELGDSALYLCASSLDGETQYFGPGTRLLVL.

This clonotype has ten or more counts. The chain is built from TRBV9 and TRBJ2-6, with 9 nucleotides matching TRBD1. From germline, CDR1 is SGDLS and CDR2 YYNGEE. The CDR3 extends over 16 amino acids. V was clipped by 4 bases and J by 0 bases; unmatched bases: 2. CDR3 bases: TGTGCCAGCAGCAAGGGACAGGGCTCTGGGGCCAACGTCCTGACTTTC. It yields the protein CASSKGQGSGANVLTF.